Listed here are 22 T cell receptor beta chains from one sample, sequenced in a study of CD8+CD57+ T cells in acquired aplastic anemia. Whoever was chosen for sequencing had shown CD8+CD57+ cell expansion by flow cytometry. CDR3 and TCR beta VDJ profiling relied on genomic DNA as the template. TCRdb independently ran MiXCR on the reads; one entry per CDR3 protein. Among about 180,000 distinct CDR3 sequences, about half were seen once, and the ten largest hold 10% to 15%. Sequenced material: sorted CD4+, CD8+, or CD8+CD57+ T cells (not recorded which) from PBMCs. All receptors come from a human donor with aplastic anemia.

V gene TRBV19 combines with J gene TRBJ2-1; TRBD2 aligns across 9 bases. Losses at the gene ends were 5 bases for V and 4 bases for J; bases not matched to a gene: 6. Per the germline V gene, CDR1 is LNHDA and CDR2 is SQIVND (reference sequence). This CDR3 spans 15 amino acids. This chain's CDR3 is CASSLAGPVYNEQFF. The DNA of the CDR3 is TGTGCCAGTAGTCTAGCGGGACCCGTTTACAATGAGCAGTTCTTC.

This rearrangement joins TRBV10-3 to TRBJ2-1; 9 bases agree with TRBD1. V lost 11 bases, J lost 3 bases, and 8 bases stayed unmatched. The CDR3 sequence is 14 residues long. The germline gives CDR1 ENHRY, CDR2 SYGVKD. The CDR3 reads CASRTGDHYNEQFF. CDR3 bases: TGTGCCTCGCGGACAGGGGACCACTACAATGAGCAGTTCTTC.

The chain combines TRBV20-1 with TRBJ2-1; the D gene is possibly TRBD2 (6 bases). There are 15 residues in the CDR3. Germline CDR1 DFQATT, CDR2 SNEGSKA (reference sequence). The ends were cut back, 3 bases at V and 0 bases at J, with 12 bases in the middle. CDR3 sequence reads: CSASAREFSYNEQFF. CDR3 sequence (DNA): TGCAGTGCTAGTGCGCGGGAATTCTCCTACAATGAGCAGTTCTTC.

The V gene is TRBV7-9, the J gene TRBJ2-7; D unresolved. The CDR3 sequence is 12 residues long. Per the germline V gene, CDR1 is SEHNR and CDR2 is FQNEAQ (reference sequence). V lost 5 bases and J 5 bases, leaving 10 bases between the germline ends. CDR3 in amino acids: CASSHIGDEQYF. CDR3 nucleotides: TGTGCCAGCAGCCACATTGGCGACGAGCAGTACTTC.

This sequence joins TRBV19 and TRBJ1-4, with D uncertain. Trimming stripped 3 bases from V and 2 bases from J, with 7 bases between. The CDR3 extends over 14 amino acids. From germline, CDR1 is LNHDA and CDR2 SQIVND (reference sequence). The CDR3 spells CASSMGGTNEKLFF. As DNA, the CDR3 is TGTGCCAGTAGTATGGGAGGGACTAATGAAAAACTGTTTTTT. Together with reference TRBV19 and TRBJ1-4, the CDR3 gives the full variable domain: DGGITQSPKYLFRKEGQNVTLSCEQNLNHDAMYWYRQDPGQGLRLIYYSQIVNDFQKGDIAEGYSVSREKKESFPLTVTSAQKNPTAFYLCASSMGGTNEKLFFGSGTQLSVL.

V usage is TRBV11-2 and J usage is TRBJ2-1; 8 bases line up with TRBD1. The CDR3 totals 15 residues. Germline CDR1 is SGHAT and CDR2 is FQNNGV. V shed 2 bases, J shed 4 bases, and the junction held 4 bases outside the gene matches. In DNA form, the CDR3 reads TGTGCCAGCAGCTTAAAACAGGGGGGATACAATGAGCAGTTCTTC. Protein sequence: CASSLKQGGYNEQFF.

This clonotype was counted ten times or more. V usage is TRBV29-1 and J usage is TRBJ2-7; D is possibly TRBD2 (6 bases). Between the trimmed V and J ends, which lost 7 bases and 5 bases, there was a span of 12 bases. The CDR3 spans 11 residues. Germline CDR1 SQVTM, CDR2 ANQGSEA. CDR3 DNA sequence: TGCAGCGGGGGGAGGAAGGACGAGCAGTACTTC. Protein: CSGGRKDEQYF.

The sample holds a few counts of this clonotype. A single base separates this from a much larger clone, so it may be a read error. The conserved phenylalanine or tryptophan normally closing the CDR3 is absent here, so this likely arose from a read error. The chain links TRBV5-1 to TRBJ2-5, with TRBD1 identical over 7 bases. The V and J ends lost 0 bases and 7 bases, in that order; junction bases with no gene match: 9. The CDR3 covers 15 residues. Germline V CDR1 and CDR2: SGHRS, YFSETQ. CDR3 amino acids: CASSLVAGGLGTQYS. The CDR3 bases are TGCGCCAGCAGCTTGGTGGCAGGGGGATTAGGGACCCAGTACTCC.

The V call is TRBV7-3, the J call TRBJ2-1; 7 bases fit TRBD1. This CDR3 is 14 amino acids long. The germline V gene encodes CDR1 SGHTA and CDR2 FQGTGA. V was pared by 2 bases and J by 12 bases, with 10 bases of the junction left unmatched. The chain's CDR3 is CASSLHRDSPGQFF. As DNA, the CDR3 is TGTGCCAGCAGCTTACACCGGGACAGCCCCGGGCAGTTCTTC. The whole variable domain, remainder taken from reference TRBV7-3 and TRBJ2-1, is GAGVSQTPSNKVTEKGKYVELRCDPISGHTALYWYRQSLGQGPEFLIYFQGTGAADDSGLPNDRFFAVRPEGSVSTLKIQRTERGDSAVYLCASSLHRDSPGQFFGPGTRLTVL.

Many counts were recorded for this clonotype. The chain joins TRBV19 to TRBJ1-2, with no clear D. Germline V gene sequence: CDR1 LNHDA, CDR2 SQIVND (reference sequence). Trimming cost V 3 bases and J 2 bases, with 7 bases left between them. The CDR3 totals 13 residues. The CDR3 loop reads CASSIRENYGYTF. The DNA of the CDR3 is TGTGCCAGTAGTATCCGGGAAAACTATGGCTACACCTTC. Based on the CDR3 plus reference TRBV19 and TRBJ1-2, the full variable domain is DGGITQSPKYLFRKEGQNVTLSCEQNLNHDAMYWYRQDPGQGLRLIYYSQIVNDFQKGDIAEGYSVSREKKESFPLTVTSAQKNPTAFYLCASSIRENYGYTFGSGTRLTVV.

This clonotype was counted ten times or more. J is TRBJ2-3 and V is TRBV20-1, with D tentatively TRBD2 (6 bases). Trimming took 6 bases from V and 0 from J, leaving 16 bases between them. The CDR3 is 15 residues long. Germline CDR1 is DFQATT and CDR2 is SNEGSKA (reference sequence). The CDR3 here is CSARAGLPSTDTQYF. In nucleotides, the CDR3 is TGCAGTGCCCGAGCCGGACTACCTAGCACAGATACGCAGTATTTT.

This clonotype was counted between two and nine times. The V gene is TRBV15, the J gene TRBJ2-5, with 7 bases identical to TRBD1. CDR3 length equals 14 residues. The J segment lost 5 bases and the V segment lost 2 bases, leaving 5 bases of the junction unmatched. CDR1 is LNHNV, CDR2 YYDKDF, per germline (reference sequence). As DNA, the CDR3 is TGTGCCACCAGCAGACTCGGACAGGAGGAGACCCAGTACTTC. Protein sequence: CATSRLGQEETQYF.

DNA for the CDR3: TGTGCCAGCAGCGTACGGAAAGAGACCCAGTACTTC. Translated, it gives CASSVRKETQYF. The chain links TRBV9 to TRBJ2-5; no clear D. Trimming removed 1 base from V and 3 bases from J, with 4 bases in between. Germline V lookup: CDR1 SGDLS, CDR2 YYNGEE. The CDR3 runs 12 residues.

This clonotype was seen repeatedly, ten times or more. The chain joins TRBV6-1 to TRBJ1-6; maybe TRBD1 (6 bases). Between the trimmed V and J ends, which lost 5 bases and 6 bases, there was a span of 11 bases. The CDR3 has 14 amino acids. Germline V lookup: CDR1 MNHNS, CDR2 SASEGT. In DNA form, the CDR3 reads TGTGCCAGCAGTCTAGGGGGTGCTAATTCACCCCTCCACTTT. Translating gives CASSLGGANSPLHF.

The table lists this clonotype with a few counts. J is TRBJ2-2 and V is TRBV7-8, with no clear D. V dropped 5 bases and J dropped 4 bases, with 8 bases sitting between them. The germline V gene encodes CDR1 SGHVS and CDR2 FQNEAQ. This CDR3 is built from 13 residues. The CDR3 spells CASSPRGTGELFF. The CDR3 bases are TGTGCCAGCAGCCCCCGCGGCACCGGGGAGCTGTTTTTT.

This clonotype was detected ten times or more. The V and J genes are TRBV4-2 and TRBJ2-4; D possibly corresponds to TRBD1 (5 bases). Germline V CDR1 and CDR2: LGHNA, YNFKEQ. Deletions cut 6 bases from V and 9 bases from J, with 18 bases between. The CDR3 contains 14 residues. As DNA, the CDR3 is TGTGCCAGCAGTCGCGGACATGACCAAGGCATTCAGTACTTC. Its translation is CASSRGHDQGIQYF.

The chain couples TRBV25-1 to TRBJ1-3, with D uncertain. Trimming cost V 1 base and J 3 bases, with 10 bases left between them. Germline values: CDR1 MGHDK, CDR2 SYGVNS. This CDR3 is 15 amino acids long. Here the CDR3 reads CASSEFREFGNTIYF. DNA for the CDR3: TGTGCCAGCAGTGAATTTCGGGAGTTTGGAAACACCATATATTTT.

In this sample, this clonotype turned up many times. This chain links TRBV7-9 with TRBJ2-7; no reliable D call. CDR3 length: 12 residues. Trimming shortened V by 3 bases and J by 0 bases, and 3 bases separated the two germline ends. Germline CDR1 reads SEHNR; CDR2 reads FQNEAQ (reference sequence). CDR3 loop: CASSFDSYEQYF. The CDR3 nucleotides are TGTGCCAGCAGCTTTGACTCCTACGAGCAGTACTTC. The whole variable domain, filled in from reference TRBV7-9 and TRBJ2-7, reads DTGVSQNPRHKITKRGQNVTFRCDPISEHNRLYWYRQTLGQGPEFLTYFQNEAQLEKSRLLSDRFSAERPKGSFSTLEIQRTEQGDSAMYLCASSFDSYEQYFGPGTRLTVT.

V and J are TRBV19 and TRBJ1-2; D gene uncertain. This CDR3 region has 12 residues. V lost 3 bases and J 4 bases, leaving 6 bases between the germline ends. CDR1 is LNHDA and CDR2 is SQIVND in the germline V gene (reference sequence). The CDR3 DNA is TGTGCCAGTAGTATGCAGGCCTATGGCTACACCTTC. Its protein is CASSMQAYGYTF.

A word on this clonotype: This may stem from a read error, because a much larger clone lies one nucleotide away. The chain is built from TRBV6-2 or TRBV6-3 and TRBJ2-3; D is perhaps TRBD1 or TRBD2 (5 bases each). This CDR3 has 15 residues. CDR1 MNHEY and CDR2 SVGEGT come from the germline V gene. The V gene lost 2 bases and the J gene lost 3 bases, with 12 bases spanning the gap. The CDR3 bases are TGTGCCAGCAGTTACCCGGGCAGGGAGACAGATACGCAGTATTTT. It is translated as CASSYPGRETDTQYF.

V is TRBV24-1 and J is TRBJ1-5, with D unclear. V was shortened by 4 bases and J by 5 bases, with 8 bases between the two germline ends. The CDR3 loop spans 13 amino acids. Germline CDR1 reads KGHDR; CDR2 reads SFDVKD. In DNA, the CDR3 is TGTGCCACCAGTGAAGACCGTGATCAGCCCCAGCATTTT. Amino acids: CATSEDRDQPQHF.

This clonotype was picked up many times. The chain links TRBV10-3 to TRBJ2-1; 12 bases line up with TRBD1. CDR1 is ENHRY and CDR2 is SYGVKD in the germline V gene. The length of the CDR3 is 17 residues. V shed 6 bases and J 1 base; nucleotides not matched to a gene: 7. The CDR3 is CAIRGQGAENSYNEQFF. CDR3 DNA: TGTGCCATCAGGGGACAGGGGGCTGAAAATTCCTACAATGAGCAGTTCTTC.